This T cell receptor beta chain was sequenced during a study of blood T cell repertoires in COVID-19. The method was immunoSEQ multiplex PCR; TCRdb's version includes in-frame clones alone and lacks a portion of them. Seen here are about 200,000 clones, roughly 84% observed once, and the top ten hold less than 5.5%. This clone was seen only a few times. Trimming removed 3 bases at V and 10 bases at J, with 13 bases between. The CDR3 sequence is 14 residues long. Germline CDR1 is MNHNS and CDR2 is SASEGT. The sequenced sample was peripheral blood. The origin of this receptor is a woman at least 80 years old with acute or convalescent COVID-19. The chain carries TRBV6-1 and TRBJ1-6; TRBD1 might be the D (6 bases). Here the CDR3 reads CASSELSRGSPLHF. The CDR3 DNA follows: TGTGCCAGCAGTGAGCTTTCCAGGGGATCACCCCTCCACTTT.